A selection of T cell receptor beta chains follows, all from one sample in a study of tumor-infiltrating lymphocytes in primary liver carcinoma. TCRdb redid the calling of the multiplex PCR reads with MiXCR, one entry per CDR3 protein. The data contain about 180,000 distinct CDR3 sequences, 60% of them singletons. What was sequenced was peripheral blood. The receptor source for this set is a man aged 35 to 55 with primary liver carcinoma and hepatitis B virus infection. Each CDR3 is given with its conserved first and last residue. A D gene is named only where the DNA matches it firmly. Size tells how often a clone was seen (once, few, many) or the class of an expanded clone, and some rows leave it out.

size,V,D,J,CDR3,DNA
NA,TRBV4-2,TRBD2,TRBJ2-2,CASSQYSGGMNTGELFF,TGTGCCAGCAGCCAGTATAGCGGGGGAATGAACACCGGGGAGCTGTTTTTT
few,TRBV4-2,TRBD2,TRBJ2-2,CASSQDPLAGGNTGELFF,TGTGCCAGCAGCCAAGATCCCCTAGCGGGAGGAAACACCGGGGAGCTGTTTTTT
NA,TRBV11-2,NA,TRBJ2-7,CVSSLTDGACEQYF,TGTGTCAGCAGTTTAACCGATGGAGCCTGCGAGCAGTACTTC
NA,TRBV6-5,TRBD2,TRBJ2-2,CASRTSGSTGELFF,TGTGCCAGCAGAACTAGCGGGAGTACCGGGGAGCTGTTTTTT
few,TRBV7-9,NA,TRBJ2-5,CASSLGGSETQYF,TGTGCCAGCAGCTTAGGCGGGTCGGAGACCCAGTACTTC
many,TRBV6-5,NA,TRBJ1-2,CATKDEGYTF,TGTGCCACCAAGGATGAAGGCTACACCTTC
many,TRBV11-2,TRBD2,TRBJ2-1,CASIPWGTSGRNNEQFF,TGTGCCAGCATCCCGTGGGGGACTAGCGGGAGAAACAATGAGCAGTTCTTC
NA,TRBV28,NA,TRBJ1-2,CASSLGSGYTF,TGTGCCAGCAGTTTGGGGTCTGGCTACACCTTC
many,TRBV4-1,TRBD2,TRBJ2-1,CASSQVGTSGYNEQFF,TGCGCCAGCAGCCAAGTCGGGACTAGCGGGTACAATGAGCAGTTCTTC
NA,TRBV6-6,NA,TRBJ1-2,CASSQTEAGYTF,TGTGCCAGCTCGCAAACAGAAGCTGGCTACACCTTC
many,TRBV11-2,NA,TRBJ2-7,CASSPPTRGFEQYF,TGTGCCAGCAGCCCCCCGACCCGGGGGTTCGAGCAGTACTTC
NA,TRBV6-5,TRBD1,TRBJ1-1,CASSGAGTGLAFF,TGTGCCAGCAGTGGAGCCGGGACAGGGTTAGCTTTCTTT
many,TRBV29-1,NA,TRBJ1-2,CSVLHGNAGYTF,TGCAGCGTTCTCCATGGCAATGCTGGCTACACCTTC
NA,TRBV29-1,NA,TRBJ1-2,CSVERGWGGGYTF,TGCAGCGTTGAGAGGGGCTGGGGAGGGGGCTACACCTTC
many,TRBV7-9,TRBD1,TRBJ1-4,CASSSTGAEKLFF,TGTGCCAGCAGCTCGACAGGGGCTGAAAAACTGTTTTTT
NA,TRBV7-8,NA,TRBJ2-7,CASKSYDNLIQLTETYEQYF,TGTGCCAGCAAAAGTTATGATAACCTTATACAGTTAACTGAGACCTACGAGCAGTACTTC
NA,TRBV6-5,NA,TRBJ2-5,CASRDSGGRTQYF,TGTGCCAGCAGGGACTCCGGAGGGAGAACCCAGTACTTC
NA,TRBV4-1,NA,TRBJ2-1,CANSQDRSGGNDEQFF,TGCGCCAACAGCCAAGATAGGAGTGGCGGGAATGATGAGCAGTTCTTC
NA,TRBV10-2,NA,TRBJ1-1,CASRDDWNTEAFF,TGCGCCAGCAGGGACGATTGGAACACTGAAGCTTTCTTT
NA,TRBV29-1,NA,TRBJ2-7,CSVVGRGNYEQYF,TGCAGCGTCGTAGGTCGGGGCAACTACGAGCAGTACTTC
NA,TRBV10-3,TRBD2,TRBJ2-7,CAISESLEGGSSYEQYF,TGTGCCATCAGTGAGTCTTTGGAGGGAGGGAGCTCCTACGAGCAGTACTTC
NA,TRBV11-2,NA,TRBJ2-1,CASNSGGGWDNEQFF,TGTGCCAGCAACTCGGGCGGTGGTTGGGACAATGAGCAGTTCTTC
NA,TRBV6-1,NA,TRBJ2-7,CASSSPGIAHF,TGTGCCAGCAGTTCTCCGGGAATAGCACACTTC
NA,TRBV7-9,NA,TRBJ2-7,CASSSEGGQFYEQYF,TGTGCCAGCAGCTCCGAGGGGGGACAGTTCTACGAGCAGTACTTC
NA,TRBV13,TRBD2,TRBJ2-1,CASSPPREVGYSEQFF,TGTGCCAGCAGCCCCCCGCGGGAGGTGGGATACAGTGAGCAGTTCTTC
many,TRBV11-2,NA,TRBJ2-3,CASSLGDTQYF,TGTGCCAGCAGCTTAGGGGATACGCAGTATTTT
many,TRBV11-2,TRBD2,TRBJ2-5,CASSLLGAGGPWETQYF,TGTGCCAGCAGCCTCCTAGGCGCGGGAGGGCCTTGGGAGACCCAGTACTTC
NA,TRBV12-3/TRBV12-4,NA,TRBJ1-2,CASSLWGASAGYTF,TGTGCCAGCAGTTTATGGGGGGCATCGGCAGGCTACACCTTC
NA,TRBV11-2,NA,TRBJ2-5,CANSLDGETQYF,TGTGCCAACAGCTTAGATGGGGAGACCCAGTACTTC
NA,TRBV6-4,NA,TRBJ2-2,CASSAGDTGELFF,TGTGCCAGCAGTGCGGGAGACACCGGGGAGCTGTTTTTT
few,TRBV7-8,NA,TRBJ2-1,CASSPGTYNEQFF,TGTGCCAGCAGCCCAGGTACCTACAATGAGCAGTTCTTC
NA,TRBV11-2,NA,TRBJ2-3,CVSSPGTSTDMQYF,TGTGTCAGCTCCCCCGGGACGAGCACAGATATGCAGTATTTT
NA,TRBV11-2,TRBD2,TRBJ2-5,CASSTILADQETQYF,TGTGCCAGCAGCACGATCCTAGCGGACCAAGAGACCCAGTACTTC